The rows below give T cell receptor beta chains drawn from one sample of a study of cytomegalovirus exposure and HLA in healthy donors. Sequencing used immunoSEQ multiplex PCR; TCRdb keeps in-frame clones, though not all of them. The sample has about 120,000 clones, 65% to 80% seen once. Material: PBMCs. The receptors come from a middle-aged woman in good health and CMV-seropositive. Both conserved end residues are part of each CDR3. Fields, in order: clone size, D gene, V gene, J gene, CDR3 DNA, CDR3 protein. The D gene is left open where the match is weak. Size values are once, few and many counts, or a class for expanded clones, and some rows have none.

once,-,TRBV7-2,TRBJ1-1,TGTGCCAGCGGCATGGGGGGCACTGAAGCTTTCTTT,CASGMGGTEAFF
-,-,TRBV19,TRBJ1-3,TGTGCCACCACACCACAGGGTACGGCTGGAAACACCATATATTTT,CATTPQGTAGNTIYF
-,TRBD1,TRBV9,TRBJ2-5,TGTGCCAGCAGCGCTTTCCCGGACAGGGAAGAGACCCAGTACTTC,CASSAFPDREETQYF
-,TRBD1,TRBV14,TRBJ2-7,TGTGCCAGCAGCCCGAAGGTCTCTAGTACAAGGGGGCTCGAGCAGTACTTC,CASSPKVSSTRGLEQYF
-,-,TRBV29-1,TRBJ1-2,TGCAGCGTTGAAATCGGGGGAATGGGTGGCTACACCTTC,CSVEIGGMGGYTF
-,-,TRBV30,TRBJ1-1,TGTGCCTGGAGTACCGTCCGTTTGGAGTTT,CAWSTVRLEF
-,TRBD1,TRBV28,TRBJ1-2,TGTGCCAGCAGTTTATCGACAGGGAAGTATGGTGGCTACACCTTC,CASSLSTGKYGGYTF
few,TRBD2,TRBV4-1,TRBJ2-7,TGCGCCAGCAGCCCCCTGGAAACTAGCGGGCACCAATCCTACGAGCAGTACTTC,CASSPLETSGHQSYEQYF
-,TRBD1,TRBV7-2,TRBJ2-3,TGTGCCAGCAATAGGCCAGCAGGGGGCATCACAGATACGCAGTATTTT,CASNRPAGGITDTQYF
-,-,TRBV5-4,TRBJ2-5,TGTGCCAGCAGCTTGAATCATCAAGAGACCCAGTACTTC,CASSLNHQETQYF
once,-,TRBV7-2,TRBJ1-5,TGTGCCAGCAGCTCCATCGGGAGCAATCAGCCCCAGCATTTT,CASSSIGSNQPQHF
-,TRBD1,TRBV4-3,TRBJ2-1,TGCGCCAGCAGCCAAGGGGGGACAGGGTCCAATGAGCAGTTCTTC,CASSQGGTGSNEQFF
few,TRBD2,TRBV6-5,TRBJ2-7,TGTGCCAGCAGCCACAGGGGACTAGCGATCTACGAGCAGTACTTC,CASSHRGLAIYEQYF
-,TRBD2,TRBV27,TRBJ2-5,TGTGCCAGCAGTACCCCGGGACTACCCAGGGAGACCCAGTACTTC,CASSTPGLPRETQYF
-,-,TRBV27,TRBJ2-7,TGTGCCAGCAGTTTAAACACAGGGTACGAGCAGTACTTC,CASSLNTGYEQYF
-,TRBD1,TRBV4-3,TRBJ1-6,TGCGCCAGCAGCCAAGGGGCAGGGGGACTGAACAATTCACCCCTCCACTTT,CASSQGAGGLNNSPLHF
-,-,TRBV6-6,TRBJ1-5,TGTGCCAGCAGTTACTCGCCAGTAAGGCCCCAGCATTTT,CASSYSPVRPQHF
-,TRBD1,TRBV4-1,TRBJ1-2,TGCGCCAGCAGCCCGAGGACAGGGGGCTATTCTGGCTATGGCTACACCTTC,CASSPRTGGYSGYGYTF
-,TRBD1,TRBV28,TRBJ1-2,TGTGCCAGCAGGGGACAGTTCTATGGCTACACCTTC,CASRGQFYGYTF
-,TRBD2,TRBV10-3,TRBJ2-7,TGTGCCATCAGTGAGTCAAATCGCGGTCTAGCGGGAGCCGAGCAGTACTTC,CAISESNRGLAGAEQYF
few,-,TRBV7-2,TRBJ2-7,TGTGCCAGCAGCTACGGGACACCCAGCGAGCAGTACTTC,CASSYGTPSEQYF
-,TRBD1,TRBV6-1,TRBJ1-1,TGTGCCAGCACCCTAACAGGGGGCGGGACTGAAGCTTTCTTT,CASTLTGGGTEAFF
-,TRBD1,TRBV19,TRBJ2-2,TGTGCCACAGAACAGGGGTGGGTCAATACGGGGGAGCTGTTTTTT,CATEQGWVNTGELFF
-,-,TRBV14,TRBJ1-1,TGTGCCAGCAGCCCTCCGGGGGAACAGCGGAACACTGAAGCTTTCTTT,CASSPPGEQRNTEAFF
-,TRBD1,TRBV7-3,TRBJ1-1,TGTGCCAGCAGCCTCACCGGGACAGGGGGCCCTTTGAACACTGAAGCTTTCTTT,CASSLTGTGGPLNTEAFF
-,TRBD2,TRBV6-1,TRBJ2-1,TGTGCCAGCAGTGAAGAATTCCTAGCGGGAGTCGAGCAGTTCTTC,CASSEEFLAGVEQFF
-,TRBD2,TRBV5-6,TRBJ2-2,TGTGCCAGCAGCTCGCCGGGGGGGCTTAGCACCGGGGAGCTGTTTTTT,CASSSPGGLSTGELFF
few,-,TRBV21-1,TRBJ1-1,TGTGCCAGCGCCCTACTCGGGGACACTGAAGCTTTCTTT,CASALLGDTEAFF
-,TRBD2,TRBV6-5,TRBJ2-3,TGTGCCAGCAGATCTAGCGGGGGGGCCAAAGATACGCAGTATTTT,CASRSSGGAKDTQYF
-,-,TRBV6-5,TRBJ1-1,TGTGCCAGCACAATTTCGGACAGCCTGAACACTGAAGCTTTCTTT,CASTISDSLNTEAFF
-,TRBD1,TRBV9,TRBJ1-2,TGTGCCAGCAGCTCCACCGGGACAGGCGACTACACCTTC,CASSSTGTGDYTF
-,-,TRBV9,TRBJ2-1,TGTGCCAGCAGCGTAGCGGGGGAGCAGTTCTTC,CASSVAGEQFF
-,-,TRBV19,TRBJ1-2,TGTGCCAGTAGGATTAGCTATGGCTACACCTTC,CASRISYGYTF
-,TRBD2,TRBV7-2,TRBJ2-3,TGTGCCAGCAGCGAACAGAGGTACGGGGGGGCCGGGGATACGCAGTATTTT,CASSEQRYGGAGDTQYF
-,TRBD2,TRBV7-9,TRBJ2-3,TGTGCCAGCAGCTTAGAAGCGGGACATACGCAGTATTTT,CASSLEAGHTQYF
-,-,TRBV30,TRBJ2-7,TGTGCCTGGAGGAGGGGGGGATACGAGCAGTACTTC,CAWRRGGYEQYF
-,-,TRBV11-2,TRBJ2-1,TGTGCCAGCAGAGGGGCCCGCGATGAGCAGTTCTTC,CASRGARDEQFF
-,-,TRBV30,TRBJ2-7,TGTGCCTGGAGTGTTGAGTCCTACGAGCAGTACTTC,CAWSVESYEQYF
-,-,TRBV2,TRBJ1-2,TGTGCCAGACGACGCGGTATCGGCCCCTATGGCTACACCTTC,CARRRGIGPYGYTF
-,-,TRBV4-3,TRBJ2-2,TGCGCCAGCAGCCGATCGTCTACGGTCACCGGGGAGCTGTTTTTT,CASSRSSTVTGELFF
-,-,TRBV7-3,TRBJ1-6,TGTGCCAGCAGCCCTGGACTGCGGTCACCCCTCCACTTT,CASSPGLRSPLHF
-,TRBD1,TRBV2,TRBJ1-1,TGTGCCAGCACAAACAGGACAGGGGGTGACACTGAAGCTTTCTTT,CASTNRTGGDTEAFF
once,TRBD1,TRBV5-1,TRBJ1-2,TGCGCCAGCAGCTCGCGCCTAGGGACAGCCGAAGGCTACACCTTC,CASSSRLGTAEGYTF
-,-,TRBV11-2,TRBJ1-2,TGTGCCAGCAGCCCGGGGGGGTCCGACTATGGCTACACCTTC,CASSPGGSDYGYTF
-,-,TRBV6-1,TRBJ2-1,TGTGCCAGCAGTGAAGTGGGCAGCATCTACAATGAGCAGTTCTTC,CASSEVGSIYNEQFF
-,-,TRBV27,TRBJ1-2,TGTGCCAGCAGTTTATCGACACTGGATGGCTACACCTTC,CASSLSTLDGYTF
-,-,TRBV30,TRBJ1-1,TGTGCAGAAAAAGGACTCCGGGCCACTGAAGCTTTCTTT,CAEKGLRATEAFF
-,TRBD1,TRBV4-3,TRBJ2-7,TGCGCCAGCAGCCAAGCAGTGGGACAGTCCTACGAGCAGTACTTC,CASSQAVGQSYEQYF
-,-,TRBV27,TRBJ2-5,-,CASSTSTGGEAQYF